The sequence of this T cell receptor beta chain was determined in a study of cytomegalovirus exposure and HLA in healthy donors. Study-wide points: In vitro checks showed that a few CMV-associated chains really do target CMV antigens.

As to this clone: What it binds is not known. Other DNA sequences within the sample encode an identical CDR3.

Vbeta (60) and Jbeta (13) primers were used in the PCR. Method: immunoSEQ multiplex PCR; TCRdb's copy keeps in-frame clones and lacks some. The sample lists under 40,000 clones; 90% were seen once. The sample consisted of PBMCs. The sequence came from a woman between 18 and 29 years old in good health and CMV-seronegative.

CDR3: CASSFYGTSFNQPQHF. The DNA for the CDR3 is TGTGCCAGCAGTTTCTACGGGACATCCTTCAATCAGCCCCAGCATTTT. V usage is TRBV19 and J usage is TRBJ1-5, with D perhaps TRBD1 (6 bases). Trimming pared 9 bases from V and 3 bases from J, leaving 21 bases between. CDR1 is LNHDA and CDR2 is SQIVND in the germline V gene (reference sequence). The CDR3 is made up of 16 amino acids.